The 25 T cell receptor beta chains in this list originate from one sample, sequenced in a study of beta chain features in type 1 diabetes (dated by TCRdb to 2016 to 2019). Study-wide findings and limitations: In all four CD4+ subsets, TCRB CDR3 length was moderately but significantly shorter in type 1 diabetes patients.

Libraries were constructed by the immunoSEQ multiplex PCR assay. All of the isolated RNA was reverse transcribed with the High Capacity cDNA Reverse Transcription Kit, so expressed TCRB transcripts were sequenced. What TCRdb holds here is the immuneACCESS table cut down to in-frame rearrangements. Part of the clones is not present; checked against another copy, under half of the missing clones reflect an unresolved V gene, and the others are unexplained. The sample yields 350,000 to 450,000 clones; approximately 12% were counted once. The ten largest clones take up around 0.0099% of the sample. Their specific antigens are unknown. Sequencing input: naive CD4+ T cells from blood. The sample's cell subset or site, from its label and the paper: true naive CD4+ T cells. These receptors were taken from a young woman with type 1 diabetes.

The chain employs TRBV5-1 and TRBJ2-7; no firm D call. The V gene's germline CDR1 is SGHRS and CDR2 YFSETQ. Trimming left V 1 base short and J 2 bases short, with 7 bases between. The CDR3 consists of 13 residues. The CDR3 DNA is TGCGCCAGCAGCTTGCGGCAGGCCTACGAGCAGTACTTC. Translating gives CASSLRQAYEQYF.

The gene calls are TRBV28 and TRBJ2-7, with 9 bases fitting TRBD1. With 8 bases clipped from V and 5 bases from J, the junction kept 13 bases outside the gene matches. Germline CDR1 reads MDHEN; CDR2 reads SYDVKM. The CDR3 contains 15 residues. This CDR3 is CASVSFPGQGHEQYF. CDR3 bases: TGTGCCAGCGTCTCTTTCCCGGGACAGGGTCACGAGCAGTACTTC.

This clone has more than one count but fewer than ten. In DNA form, the CDR3 reads TGTGCCAGCAGCTTACGAACCGGGGACTACAATGAGCAGTTCTTC. Encoded protein: CASSLRTGDYNEQFF. The chain uses TRBV7-6 and TRBJ2-1; weak D call: TRBD2 (5 bases). V lost 2 bases, J lost 3 bases, and 11 bases lay in between. CDR1 is SGHVS and CDR2 is FNYEAQ in the germline V gene. This CDR3 spans 15 amino acids.

This clone was picked up a small number of times. The chain couples TRBV6-6 to TRBJ2-2; 8 bases align to TRBD1. This CDR3 comprises 15 residues. Germline CDR1 MNHNY, CDR2 SVGAGI (reference sequence). Trimming took 6 bases from V and 7 from J; bases not matched to a gene: 10. CDR3 nucleotides: TGTGCCAGCAGGCACGGACAGGGCTTAATCGGGGAGCTGTTTTTT. Translated, it gives CASRHGQGLIGELFF.

The V and J genes are TRBV7-2 and TRBJ2-3; TRBD2 aligns across 7 bases. From germline, CDR1 is SGHTA and CDR2 FQGNSA. V lost 5 bases and J lost 5; bases outside the gene matches: 4. This CDR3 is built from 13 residues. The CDR3 region is CASSLAGVDTQYF. In DNA form, the CDR3 reads TGTGCCAGCAGCCTCGCGGGAGTAGATACGCAGTATTTT.

This chain joins TRBV4-1 and TRBJ2-2; D gene ambiguous. CDR1 MGHRA and CDR2 YSYEKL come from the germline V gene. Trimming took 1 base from V and 6 from J, leaving 6 bases between them. This CDR3 comprises 13 residues. The CDR3 loop reads CASSQVLPGELFF. CDR3 DNA sequence: TGCGCCAGCAGCCAAGTTCTTCCCGGGGAGCTGTTTTTT.

The chain joins TRBV4-3 to TRBJ1-2; 7 bases agree with TRBD1. Germline values: CDR1 LGHNA, CDR2 YSLEER. Unmatched junction bases numbered 2, after V lost 0 bases and J lost 4 bases. This CDR3 has 14 residues. CDR3 protein: CASSQEGQLYGYTF. In DNA, the CDR3 is TGCGCCAGCAGCCAAGAGGGACAGCTCTATGGCTACACCTTC.

V gene TRBV29-1 combines with J gene TRBJ1-1, with D hard to call. V shed 6 bases and J shed 4 bases, with 15 bases lying between them. The CDR3 contains 13 residues. Germline V gene data show CDR1 as SQVTM and CDR2 as ANQGSEA. CDR3 bases: TGCAGCGTATCACCAGTTCTTCGCACTGAAGCTTTCTTT. This encodes CSVSPVLRTEAFF.

This clone was observed a few times. The chain recombines TRBV28 with TRBJ2-7; 7 positions match TRBD1. J was trimmed by 5 bases and V by 4 bases; bases with no gene match: 5. Per germline, CDR1 MDHEN and CDR2 SYDVKM. The CDR3 length is 13 residues. In DNA form, the CDR3 reads TGTGCCAGCAGTTCTGGACAGGATCACGAGCAGTACTTC. Its protein product is CASSSGQDHEQYF.

V and J are TRBV7-8 and TRBJ2-2, with no clear D. Looked up from germline, CDR1 is SGHVS and CDR2 is FQNEAQ. CDR3 length: 18 amino acids. The V end lost 4 bases, the J end lost 2 bases, and 20 bases lay between the germline ends. CDR3 in amino acids: CASSSLLRSRINTGELFF. The CDR3, as DNA: TGTGCCAGCAGCTCCCTTCTTCGCAGTCGAATTAACACCGGGGAGCTGTTTTTT.

The chain combines TRBV7-8 with TRBJ2-5, with D perhaps TRBD1 (7 bases). Deletions cut 7 bases from V and 2 bases from J, with 17 bases between. Germline V gene data show CDR1 as SGHVS and CDR2 as FQNEAQ. There are 15 residues in the CDR3. The CDR3 nucleotides read TGTGCCAGCACCCGGGGGTGGGACAGTCAAGAGACCCAGTACTTC. This codes for CASTRGWDSQETQYF.

The V and J genes are TRBV7-9 and TRBJ2-2, with 7 bases lining up with TRBD2. Germline assignment: CDR1 SEHNR and CDR2 FQNEAQ (reference sequence). The CDR3 is made up of 14 amino acids. The V segment lost 11 bases and the J segment 0 bases; nucleotides outside the gene matches: 6. The CDR3 sequence: CAFGLAANTGELFF. The CDR3 DNA follows: TGTGCCTTTGGGCTAGCGGCGAACACCGGGGAGCTGTTTTTT.

This clone turned up a few times. The rearrangement joins TRBV10-1 to TRBJ1-1; D might be TRBD1 (6 bases). The CDR3 spans 13 residues. Germline values: CDR1 WNHNN, CDR2 SYGVQD (reference sequence). The V gene lost 5 bases and the J gene lost 11 bases, with 18 bases spanning the gap. The CDR3 loop is CASSPRPGEGAFF. The CDR3 DNA reads TGCGCCAGCAGTCCGAGACCAGGGGAGGGGGCTTTCTTT.

The table lists this clone with a few counts. The chain is built from TRBV9 and TRBJ2-5; 7 nucleotides match TRBD1. The CDR3 sequence is 14 residues long. Germline V CDR1 and CDR2: SGDLS, YYNGEE. The junction had 4 bases not matched to a gene; V was cut back by 3 bases and J by 2 bases. The CDR3 loop is CASSGGTVQETQYF. CDR3 sequence (DNA): TGTGCCAGCAGCGGAGGGACAGTTCAAGAGACCCAGTACTTC.

This clone was counted only a few times. In nucleotides, the CDR3 is TGTGCCAGCAGCCGGGACAGTTTGAACACTGAAGCTTTCTTT. Residues: CASSRDSLNTEAFF. The chain couples TRBV7-2 to TRBJ1-1; 7 bases are shared with TRBD1. The ends lost 5 bases at V and 0 bases at J; junction bases unmatched: 3. This CDR3 contains 14 residues. Germline V gives CDR1 SGHTA, CDR2 FQGNSA. The full variable domain, with the rest looked up from reference TRBV7-2 and TRBJ1-1, is GAGVSQSPSNKVTEKGKDVELRCDPISGHTALYWYRQSLGQGLEFLIYFQGNSAPDKSGLPSDRFSAERTGGSVSTLTIQRTQQEDSAVYLCASSRDSLNTEAFFGQGTRLTVV.

The V gene is TRBV2, the J gene TRBJ1-1, with 9 bases fitting TRBD1. CDR1 is SNHLY, CDR2 FYNNEI, per germline. The CDR3 sequence is 13 residues long. J was trimmed by 11 bases and V by 4 bases; bases with no gene match: 8. The CDR3: CASSGTGVPGAFF. CDR3 DNA: TGTGCCAGCAGTGGGACAGGGGTCCCCGGGGCTTTCTTT.

This clone turned up a few times. The rearrangement links TRBV7-2 to TRBJ2-1; 11 positions match TRBD2. The J segment lost 4 bases and the V segment lost 5 bases, leaving 7 bases of the junction unmatched. Germline V CDR1 and CDR2: SGHTA, FQGNSA. There are 16 residues in the CDR3. For the CDR3, the DNA is TGTGCCAGCAGCCGGTACCTAGCGGGAGGTTACAATGAGCAGTTCTTC. This sequence encodes CASSRYLAGGYNEQFF. Based on the CDR3 plus reference TRBV7-2 and TRBJ2-1, the full variable domain is GAGVSQSPSNKVTEKGKDVELRCDPISGHTALYWYRQSLGQGLEFLIYFQGNSAPDKSGLPSDRFSAERTGGSVSTLTIQRTQQEDSAVYLCASSRYLAGGYNEQFFGPGTRLTVL.

This CDR3 reads CASSEVGGREYEQYF. The CDR3 DNA reads TGTGCCAGCAGCGAGGTGGGGGGAAGGGAGTACGAGCAGTACTTC. This chain connects TRBV7-9 to TRBJ2-7, with TRBD2 as a possible D gene (6 bases). This CDR3 is 15 amino acids long. Germline V lookup: CDR1 SEHNR, CDR2 FQNEAQ (reference sequence). V was pared by 5 bases and J by 4 bases, with 18 bases between. The full variable domain, its missing parts supplied by reference TRBV7-9 and TRBJ2-7, is DTGVSQNPRHKITKRGQNVTFRCDPISEHNRLYWYRQTLGQGPEFLTYFQNEAQLEKSRLLSDRFSAERPKGSFSTLEIQRTEQGDSAMYLCASSEVGGREYEQYFGPGTRLTVT.

This clone was counted a few times. The V call is TRBV28, the J call TRBJ2-7, with D possibly matching TRBD1 (5 bases). Between the trimmed V and J ends, which lost 2 bases and 0 bases, there was a span of 14 bases. This CDR3 region has 16 residues. Germline CDR1 is MDHEN and CDR2 is SYDVKM. The CDR3 sequence is CASSLEDISSSYEQYF. The CDR3 region has the DNA TGTGCCAGCAGTTTAGAGGACATCTCGAGCTCCTACGAGCAGTACTTC.

This clone appeared a few times. The CDR3 DNA reads as TGTGCCAGCAGGGATGACAGAAGCTCCTACAATGAGCAGTTCTTC. This sequence encodes CASRDDRSSYNEQFF. This chain connects TRBV7-2 to TRBJ2-1, with a possible D match to TRBD1 (5 bases). The germline V gene encodes CDR1 SGHTA and CDR2 FQGNSA. CDR3 size: 15 residues. The V end lost 6 bases, the J end lost 0 bases, and 12 bases lay between the germline ends.

This clone was seen a few times. This chain joins TRBV14 and TRBJ2-4; D might be TRBD2 (5 bases). The V gene's germline CDR1 is SGHDN and CDR2 FVKESK. The CDR3 loop spans 18 amino acids. Trimming removed 2 bases at V and 3 bases at J, with 20 bases between. The CDR3 nucleotides are TGTGCCAGCAGCCAACTAATCCCGAGAGGGATGGACAAAAACATTCAGTACTTC. The encoded protein is CASSQLIPRGMDKNIQYF.

The chain carries TRBV4-1 and TRBJ2-1; 7 nucleotides align to TRBD2. This CDR3 has 17 residues. Looked up from germline, CDR1 is MGHRA and CDR2 is YSYEKL. V dropped 1 base and J dropped 6; count of bases not matched to a gene: 12. CDR3 amino acids: CASSQVLRVGGGNEQFF. The CDR3 DNA reads as TGCGCCAGCAGCCAAGTTCTTCGGGTGGGCGGGGGCAATGAGCAGTTCTTC.

The table lists this clone with a few counts. In nucleotides, the CDR3 is TGCGCCAGCAGCCCACCACGAGGGTTGCAGCCCCAGCATTTT. It specifies CASSPPRGLQPQHF. The chain recombines TRBV4-3 with TRBJ1-5, with D unresolved. V was pared by 4 bases and J by 7 bases, with 14 bases between. The CDR3 is 14 amino acids. The germline CDR1 and CDR2 sequences are LGHNA and YSLEER.

The V call is TRBV14, the J call TRBJ1-2; the D is unclear. Deletions cut 0 bases from V and 4 bases from J, with 9 bases between. This CDR3 is 14 amino acids long. The germline gives CDR1 SGHDN, CDR2 FVKESK. CDR3 sequence: CASSQDRVPYGYTF. The CDR3 DNA is TGTGCCAGCAGCCAAGACCGGGTTCCCTATGGCTACACCTTC. Filled out from reference TRBV14 and TRBJ1-2, the complete variable domain reads EAGVTQFPSHSVIEKGQTVTLRCDPISGHDNLYWYRRVMGKEIKFLLHFVKESKQDESGMPNNRFLAERTGGTYSTLKVQPAELEDSGVYFCASSQDRVPYGYTFGSGTRLTVV.

The rearrangement uses TRBV10-3 and TRBJ2-6; D gene ambiguous. V was pared by 2 bases and J by 2 bases, with 10 bases between. The CDR3 covers 16 residues. Germline CDR1 ENHRY, CDR2 SYGVKD. Here the CDR3 DNA reads TGTGCCATCAGTGAGACCCCACTGGCTGGGGCCAACGTCCTGACTTTC. Translation: CAISETPLAGANVLTF.